The 16 T cell receptor beta chains reported below all come from one sample, sequenced in a study of cytomegalovirus exposure and HLA in healthy donors. Primers: 60 Vbeta forward and 13 Jbeta reverse. This table comes from immunoSEQ multiplex PCR, and its TCRdb copy is limited to in-frame clones, with some not included. The table lists under 150,000 clones, around four fifths of them singletons. Sequenced sample: PBMCs. These receptors all stem from a woman in her forties or fifties in good health and CMV-seropositive.

The V and J genes are TRBV4-1 and TRBJ1-3, with 10 bases aligning to TRBD1. With V trimmed by 4 bases and J by 4 bases, 7 bases remained unmatched. Germline V CDR1 and CDR2: MGHRA, YSYEKL. The CDR3 is 16 residues long. The CDR3 spells CASSRAGTGDGNTIYF. The CDR3 coding sequence is TGCGCCAGCAGCCGAGCCGGGACAGGGGACGGAAACACCATATATTTT.

The rearrangement links TRBV19 to TRBJ1-5, with unresolved D. Trimming took off 5 bases at V and 5 bases at J, with 22 bases between the two ends. This CDR3 contains 17 residues. In germline, CDR1 is LNHDA, CDR2 SQIVND (reference sequence). CDR3 DNA sequence: TGTGCCAGTAGTTGGGATCGGGTCGCCAGGAGGGATCAGCCCCAGCATTTT. This encodes CASSWDRVARRDQPQHF.

The chain couples TRBV5-1 to TRBJ1-1; tentatively, D is TRBD1 (5 bases). This CDR3 region has 16 residues. Trimming removed 6 bases at V and 0 bases at J, with 18 bases between. CDR1 is SGHRS and CDR2 is YFSETQ in the germline V gene. The CDR3 protein is CASTPWGGGMNTEAFF. Written as DNA, the CDR3 is TGCGCCAGCACCCCCTGGGGCGGCGGAATGAACACTGAAGCTTTCTTT.

The rearrangement joins TRBV14 to TRBJ2-3, with D unclear. Germline V gene lookup returns CDR1 SGHDN and CDR2 FVKESK. V dropped 0 bases and J dropped 5 bases, with 6 bases sitting between them. The CDR3 totals 13 residues. CDR3 sequence (DNA): TGTGCCAGCAGCCAAGATAGGAGAGATACGCAGTATTTT. This sequence encodes CASSQDRRDTQYF.

The chain has TRBV9 and TRBJ2-2, with TRBD2 matching 14 bases. V shed 7 bases, J shed 0 bases, and the junction held 8 bases outside the gene matches. The CDR3 consists of 18 residues. Per the germline V gene, CDR1 is SGDLS and CDR2 is YYNGEE. The CDR3 DNA sequence: TGTGCCAGCGGCCTGACTAGCGGGGGGGCCCCGAACACCGGGGAGCTGTTTTTT. Protein: CASGLTSGGAPNTGELFF.

The rearrangement uses TRBV27 and TRBJ2-4; D uncertain. Per the germline V gene, CDR1 is MNHEY and CDR2 is SMNVEV (reference sequence). The CDR3 contains 16 residues. The V end lost 4 bases, the J end lost 4 bases, and 17 bases lay between the germline ends. CDR3 protein: CASSSAWAELKNIQYF. Here the CDR3 DNA reads TGTGCCAGCAGTTCCGCCTGGGCAGAACTGAAAAACATTCAGTACTTC.

This rearrangement joins TRBV5-1 to TRBJ1-1, with a possible D match to TRBD1 (5 bases). CDR3 length equals 13 residues. CDR1 is SGHRS and CDR2 is YFSETQ in the germline V gene. The germline V and J ends were trimmed by 4 bases and 4 bases, with 11 bases remaining between them. CDR3 amino acids: CASSSRVITEAFF. As DNA, the CDR3 is TGCGCCAGCAGCAGCAGGGTAATCACTGAAGCTTTCTTT.

V and J are TRBV25-1 and TRBJ1-1; 8 bases are shared with TRBD1. The V segment lost 3 bases and the J segment 3 bases; nucleotides outside the gene matches: 6. Germline V gene data show CDR1 as MGHDK and CDR2 as SYGVNS. The CDR3 is 15 amino acids. The CDR3 protein is CASSDPRQGHTEAFF. DNA for the CDR3: TGTGCCAGCAGTGACCCCCGACAGGGGCACACTGAAGCTTTCTTT.

This chain connects TRBV4-1 to TRBJ2-1; 10 positions agree with TRBD2. J was trimmed by 4 bases and V by 5 bases; bases with no gene match: 8. The CDR3 has 16 amino acids. Germline CDR1 is MGHRA and CDR2 is YSYEKL. This CDR3 reads CASSATGLAVYNEQFF. The CDR3, as DNA: TGCGCCAGCAGCGCGACAGGACTAGCGGTGTACAATGAGCAGTTCTTC.

The V gene is TRBV19, the J gene TRBJ1-5; D unresolved. CDR1 and CDR2 (germline): LNHDA, SQIVND (reference sequence). The CDR3 extends over 15 amino acids. V lost 2 bases, J lost 7 bases, and 15 bases lay in between. CDR3 sequence: CASSIRRSLGQPQHF. CDR3 DNA sequence: TGTGCCAGTAGTATAAGGAGGAGCCTGGGGCAGCCCCAGCATTTT. Complete variable domain (other parts from reference TRBV19 and TRBJ1-5): DGGITQSPKYLFRKEGQNVTLSCEQNLNHDAMYWYRQDPGQGLRLIYYSQIVNDFQKGDIAEGYSVSREKKESFPLTVTSAQKNPTAFYLCASSIRRSLGQPQHFGDGTRLSIL.

The chain links TRBV6-5 to TRBJ1-1, with 7 bases aligning to TRBD1. From germline, CDR1 is MNHEY and CDR2 SVGAGI. Trimming cost V 5 bases and J 11 bases; bases outside gene matches: 8. This CDR3 is built from 12 residues. CDR3 sequence: CASSVIGTEAFF. The CDR3 nucleotides are TGTGCCAGCAGTGTTATTGGGACAGAGGCTTTCTTT.

V usage is TRBV7-2 and J usage is TRBJ2-7, with D unclear. This CDR3 has 13 amino acids. Between the trimmed V and J ends, which lost 3 bases and 1 base, there was a span of 7 bases. Per germline, CDR1 SGHTA and CDR2 FQGNSA. This CDR3 reads CASSFENSYEQYF. CDR3 DNA sequence: TGTGCCAGCAGCTTTGAGAATTCCTACGAGCAGTACTTC.

The chain is built from TRBV19 and TRBJ1-3, with D hard to call. Germline V gene lookup returns CDR1 LNHDA and CDR2 SQIVND (reference sequence). This CDR3 comprises 16 residues. V lost 4 bases and J 0 bases, leaving 13 bases between the germline ends. In DNA, the CDR3 is TGTGCCAGTAGTACACAGAACCTGGCCTCTGGAAACACCATATATTTT. It translates to CASSTQNLASGNTIYF.

The rearrangement links TRBV20-1 to TRBJ1-1; TRBD1 matches 8 bases. The J segment lost 10 bases and the V segment lost 6 bases, leaving 4 bases of the junction unmatched. CDR1 and CDR2 from the germline V gene are DFQATT and SNEGSKA (reference sequence). This CDR3 is 10 amino acids long. The CDR3 DNA reads as TGCAGTGCCGCCGGGACAGGAGCTTTCTTT. Translating gives CSAAGTGAFF.

V usage is TRBV10-1 and J usage is TRBJ1-6; TRBD1 might be the D (5 bases). CDR3 length equals 15 residues. CDR1 WNHNN and CDR2 SYGVQD come from the germline V gene (reference sequence). Trimming left V 7 bases short and J 0 bases short, with 10 bases between. CDR3 bases: TGCGCCAGCAAACGGGGGAGCTCCTATAATTCACCCCTCCACTTT. Translation: CASKRGSSYNSPLHF.

The chain employs TRBV11-2 and TRBJ2-5; 7 nucleotides agree with TRBD1. Germline assignment: CDR1 SGHAT and CDR2 FQNNGV. This CDR3 is built from 15 residues. V shed 5 bases and J 1 base; nucleotides not matched to a gene: 7. CDR3 in amino acids: CASSRTRDSQETQYF. In DNA, the CDR3 is TGTGCCAGCAGCCGGACCCGGGACAGCCAAGAGACCCAGTACTTC.